This T cell receptor (beta chain) was observed in a study of metastatic and nonmetastatic thyroid tumors. Until they underwent thyroid surgery, no patient had received any treatment. TCRdb re-clonotyped the PCR reads via MiXCR. The sample includes 35,000 to 45,000 clones, around 3.1% seen only once; the top ten take more than 8.5%. V was cut by 5 bases and J by 5 bases, with 4 bases left in between. Germline-derived CDR1 and CDR2 are MDHEN and SYDVKM. This CDR3 contains 11 residues. The clonotype was recovered from a female donor with papillary thyroid cancer or a benign thyroid nodule (not recorded which). Some clones in this sample may be carry-over from other donors' samples. Sequencing used blood. The V call is TRBV28, the J call TRBJ1-5; no firm D call. Here the CDR3 DNA reads TGTGCCAGCAGTCCACATCAGCCCCAGCATTTT. This translates into CASSPHQPQHF.